These 19 T cell receptor beta chains originate from one sample sequenced in a study of cytomegalovirus exposure and HLA in healthy donors (dated by TCRdb to between 2016 and 2019). Receptors were amplified or captured by the immunoSEQ multiplex PCR assay. A mixture of 60 forward primers for TCR Vbeta segments and 13 reverse primers for TCR Jbeta segments was used in the multiplex PCR. Here the immuneACCESS table is served through TCRdb, limited to in-frame sequences with V and J called. Missing clones are a known gap in these copies; in checked studies unresolved V genes cover under half, and the rest lacks a known reason. Across this sample there are 73,000 or so clones, with around 70% seen only once. The ten largest clonotypes hold approximately 16% of the sample. Sequencing was carried out using PBMCs. These receptors all stem from a woman aged 40 to 50 in good health and CMV-seropositive.

The rearrangement links TRBV7-3 to TRBJ1-4; 8 positions match TRBD1. With V trimmed by 5 bases and J by 4 bases, 9 bases remained unmatched. Germline V lookup: CDR1 SGHTA, CDR2 FQGTGA. This CDR3 is 16 amino acids long. The CDR3 DNA sequence: TGTGCCAGCAGCGAAAAACCGGGACAGGTTAATGAAAAACTGTTTTTT. It specifies CASSEKPGQVNEKLFF.

V and J are TRBV6-5 and TRBJ1-5, with 8 positions matching TRBD1. Germline V gene sequence: CDR1 MNHEY, CDR2 SVGAGI. CDR3 length: 14 amino acids. The J segment lost 3 bases and the V segment lost 6 bases, leaving 4 bases of the junction unmatched. This chain's CDR3 is CASRPDRVNQPQHF. In DNA, the CDR3 is TGTGCCAGCAGACCGGACAGGGTCAATCAGCCCCAGCATTTT.

The chain links TRBV19 to TRBJ1-5; D not resolved. V was trimmed by 9 bases and J by 4 bases, leaving 19 bases between them. The CDR3 totals 15 residues. Per germline, CDR1 LNHDA and CDR2 SQIVND (reference sequence). The CDR3 region has the DNA TGTGCCAGCCAGGTCACTTACGTTGGGAATCAGCCCCAGCATTTT. Amino acid sequence: CASQVTYVGNQPQHF.

This sequence joins TRBV9 and TRBJ2-3, with TRBD2 matching 8 bases. The CDR3 is 16 amino acids. The V segment lost 0 bases and the J segment 3 bases; nucleotides outside the gene matches: 6. CDR1 is SGDLS and CDR2 is YYNGEE in the germline V gene. CDR3 nucleotides: TGTGCCAGCAGCGTAGCCGGGGGGGCGGTTACAGATACGCAGTATTTT. Residues: CASSVAGGAVTDTQYF.

V usage is TRBV6-1 and J usage is TRBJ2-7, with 8 bases identical to TRBD1. CDR1 and CDR2 from the germline V gene are MNHNS and SASEGT. This CDR3 spans 14 amino acids. J gave up 2 bases and V 8 bases, and 8 bases lay outside the gene matches. The CDR3 DNA reads as TGTGCCAGCCTCGGACAGGGCGTTCCCTACGAGCAGTACTTC. Protein product: CASLGQGVPYEQYF.

The CDR3 DNA follows: TGTGCCAGCAGTCTTAATTGGAGCCAAGAGACCCAGTACTTC. Translating it yields CASSLNWSQETQYF. This chain joins TRBV28 and TRBJ2-5; D is undetermined. CDR1 is MDHEN, CDR2 SYDVKM, per germline. V was clipped by 5 bases and J by 1 base, with 11 bases between them. This CDR3 spans 14 amino acids.

V and J are TRBV7-2 and TRBJ1-1; maybe TRBD1 (6 bases). CDR1 and CDR2 from the germline V gene are SGHTA and FQGNSA. This CDR3 contains 15 residues. Trimming took off 5 bases at V and 5 bases at J, with 18 bases between the two ends. The CDR3 bases are TGTGCCAGCAGCCCTTCCGGCCAGGGGATTACTGAAGCTTTCTTT. Translated: CASSPSGQGITEAFF.

This rearrangement joins TRBV19 to TRBJ1-4; a possible D gene is TRBD1 (6 bases). CDR3 size: 14 residues. V was cut by 4 bases and J by 8 bases, with 14 bases left in between. Germline CDR1 and CDR2: LNHDA and SQIVND (reference sequence). The CDR3 DNA reads as TGTGCCAGTAGTACCATATCCCAGGGGGAAAAACTGTTTTTT. It encodes CASSTISQGEKLFF.

The rearrangement joins TRBV7-9 to TRBJ2-5; the D gene is possibly TRBD1 (5 bases). The CDR3 loop spans 14 amino acids. Trimming pared 5 bases from V and 2 bases from J, leaving 12 bases between. Germline assignment: CDR1 SEHNR and CDR2 FQNEAQ (reference sequence). CDR3 nucleotides: TGTGCCAGCAGCACCAGGGTGGGACAAGAGACCCAGTACTTC. Protein: CASSTRVGQETQYF.

The CDR3: CASSTNRAGASYEQYF. The CDR3 nucleotides read TGTGCCAGCAGCACCAACCGGGCAGGGGCGTCCTACGAGCAGTACTTC. V is TRBV13 and J is TRBJ2-7; D is possibly TRBD1 (6 bases). Germline-derived CDR1 and CDR2 are PRHDT and FYEKMQ (reference sequence). V was cut by 5 bases and J by 1 base, with 18 bases left in between. The CDR3 has 16 residues.

In this sample, this clone turned up a few times. The gene calls are TRBV7-2 and TRBJ2-1; 13 bases agree with TRBD2. V was pared by 0 bases and J by 9 bases, with 2 bases of the junction left unmatched. The germline CDR1 and CDR2 sequences are SGHTA and FQGNSA. This CDR3 spans 15 amino acids. Written as DNA, the CDR3 is TGTGCCAGCAGCTTAGCAACTAGCGGGGGGGTTGAGCAGTTCTTC. Protein sequence: CASSLATSGGVEQFF.

The chain has TRBV25-1 and TRBJ2-4; TRBD2 is a possible D gene (6 bases). Germline lookup yields CDR1 MGHDK and CDR2 SYGVNS. The V and J ends lost 3 bases and 7 bases respectively, with 7 bases between them. The CDR3 has 12 residues. CDR3 in amino acids: CASSDRENIQYF. The CDR3 DNA reads as TGTGCCAGCAGTGACCGGGAGAACATTCAGTACTTC. Complete variable domain (other parts from reference TRBV25-1 and TRBJ2-4): EADIYQTPRYLVIGTGKKITLECSQTMGHDKMYWYQQDPGMELHLIHYSYGVNSTEKGDLSSESTVSRIRTEHFPLTLESARPSHTSQYLCASSDRENIQYFGAGTRLSVL.

As DNA, the CDR3 is TGTGCCAGCTCACCGAGTCGGGGTTCCGCAGATACGCAGTATTTT. Residues: CASSPSRGSADTQYF. The V call is TRBV18, the J call TRBJ2-3; D perhaps matches TRBD2 (5 bases). V was shortened by 3 bases and J by 4 bases, with 14 bases between the two germline ends. The CDR3 consists of 15 residues. Germline V lookup: CDR1 KGHSH, CDR2 LQKENI.

V gene TRBV11-2 combines with J gene TRBJ2-7, with 9 bases matching TRBD1. Germline loops: CDR1 SGHAT, CDR2 FQNNGV. The CDR3 totals 15 residues. The junction had 7 bases not matched to a gene; V was cut back by 5 bases and J by 2 bases. In DNA form, the CDR3 reads TGTGCCAGCAGCCATAGGACAGGGGAGGCCTACGAGCAGTACTTC. This sequence encodes CASSHRTGEAYEQYF.

This clone was observed a single time. V is TRBV5-1 and J is TRBJ2-5; weak D call: TRBD1 (5 bases). The length of the CDR3 is 15 residues. In germline, CDR1 is SGHRS, CDR2 YFSETQ. Trimming took off 2 bases at V and 0 bases at J, with 11 bases between the two ends. The CDR3 protein is CASSFPLGDQETQYF. The DNA of the CDR3 is TGCGCCAGCAGCTTTCCCCTAGGGGACCAAGAGACCCAGTACTTC.

The rearrangement links TRBV28 to TRBJ2-1, with TRBD2 identical over 7 bases. The CDR3 spans 15 residues. Germline CDR1 reads MDHEN; CDR2 reads SYDVKM. The junction had 11 bases not matched to a gene; V was cut back by 5 bases and J by 7 bases. CDR3: CASSDGGRIRNEQFF. The CDR3 nucleotides read TGTGCCAGCAGTGACGGGGGGAGGATAAGAAATGAGCAGTTCTTC.

V and J are TRBV10-3 and TRBJ1-5; 7 bases match TRBD1. Per the germline V gene, CDR1 is ENHRY and CDR2 is SYGVKD. The CDR3 runs 14 residues. The V gene end was trimmed by 4 bases and the J gene end by 7 bases; junction bases not matched to a gene: 7. CDR3 in amino acids: CAISVYRGGQPQHF. The CDR3 DNA is TGTGCCATCAGTGTATACAGGGGCGGGCAGCCCCAGCATTTT.

The V call is TRBV30, the J call TRBJ1-2; 10 positions match TRBD1. Unmatched junction bases numbered 14, after V lost 5 bases and J lost 8 bases. From germline, CDR1 is GTSNPN and CDR2 SVGIG (reference sequence). The CDR3 consists of 15 residues. CDR3 region: CAWGSPGTGVSGYTF. The CDR3 bases are TGTGCCTGGGGCTCCCCCGGGACAGGGGTTAGCGGCTACACCTTC.

The chain carries TRBV28 and TRBJ1-1; D ambiguous. Germline V CDR1 and CDR2: MDHEN, SYDVKM. The CDR3 length is 12 residues. V lost 5 bases to trimming and J lost 0 bases, with 4 bases between them. CDR3 in DNA: TGTGCCAGCAGTCTAGTGAACACTGAAGCTTTCTTT. Amino acids: CASSLVNTEAFF. Combining the CDR3 with reference TRBV28 and TRBJ1-1 gives the whole variable domain DVKVTQSSRYLVKRTGEKVFLECVQDMDHENMFWYRQDPGLGLRLIYFSYDVKMKEKGDIPEGYSVSREKKERFSLILESASTNQTSMYLCASSLVNTEAFFGQGTRLTVV.